This is a list of T cell receptor beta chains from one sample in a study of T cells after yellow fever vaccination. TCRdb reanalysed the 5' RACE reads using MiXCR and keeps one entry per CDR3 protein. The sample has hundreds of thousands of distinct CDR3 sequences, approximately 13% seen once; the top ten hold 14% to 15%. The sample in question was PBMCs, obtained on the day of the yellow fever booster vaccination. Receptor source: a man aged 25-45 years who received the YFV17D yellow fever vaccine. Both conserved end residues are part of each CDR3. The D gene is left open where the match is weak. Clone size is stated in some rows and not others, as once, few, many or a class when expanded.

abundance | j_gene | v_gene | d_gene | CDR3nt | CDR3aa
. | TRBJ1-5 | TRBV5-1 | TRBD1 | TGCGCCAGCAGTTCCCCGGATCAGGGGGTGAGTCAGCCCCAGCATTTT | CASSSPDQGVSQPQHF
. | TRBJ1-2 | TRBV20-1 | TRBD1 | TGCAGTGCTAGGGTGGCAGGGGGGAACTATGGCTACACCTTC | CSARVAGGNYGYTF
. | TRBJ1-2 | TRBV24-1 | TRBD1 | TGTGCCACCAGTGAGCGAACAGGGGTTGGCTACACCTTC | CATSERTGVGYTF
. | TRBJ2-3 | TRBV20-1 | TRBD2 | TGCAGTGCGATCGGGGCTAGCGGGAGGTGGGATACGCAGTATTTT | CSAIGASGRWDTQYF
once | TRBJ2-7 | TRBV7-9 | . | TGTGCCAGCAGCCTTAAATACGGGACACAGGGACGCGAGCAGTACTTC | CASSLKYGTQGREQYF
. | TRBJ2-7 | TRBV19 | TRBD2 | TGTGCCAGTAGCCCGGCGGGGGGCTGGTACGAGCAGTACTTC | CASSPAGGWYEQYF
few | TRBJ2-7 | TRBV7-2 | . | TGTGCCAGCAGCTCTCTGGCAGGGGGGAACTACGAGCAGTACTTC | CASSSLAGGNYEQYF
few | TRBJ2-7 | TRBV9 | TRBD2 | TGTGCCAGCAGCGCAGCGGGAGAATCCGAGCAGTACTTC | CASSAAGESEQYF
. | TRBJ1-1 | TRBV20-1 | . | TGCAGTGCTCGCAGGGCTAGTGTGATGGGAGCTTTCTTT | CSARRASVMGAFF
few | TRBJ2-3 | TRBV27 | TRBD2 | TGTGCCCAACTTACTAGCGCCACAGATACGCAGTATTTT | CAQLTSATDTQYF
. | TRBJ1-5 | TRBV6-2/TRBV6-3 | . | TGTGCCAGCAGTCGACACGGGATTAGGGATAGCAATCAGCCCCAGCATTTT | CASSRHGIRDSNQPQHF
few | TRBJ2-6 | TRBV27 | . | TGTGCCAGCATGGCCCCCAGGTCCTCTGGGGCCAACGTCCTGACTTTC | CASMAPRSSGANVLTF
. | TRBJ2-1 | TRBV19 | TRBD2 | TGTGCCAGTAGGGTATTAGCGGGTACGGACGAGCAGTTCTTC | CASRVLAGTDEQFF
few | TRBJ2-2 | TRBV27 | . | TGTGCCAGCAGTATTGGGACTTTGAACACCGGGGAGCTGTTTTTT | CASSIGTLNTGELFF